This T cell receptor beta chain was recovered during a study of shared clonotypes between healthy human individuals. Study-level background: Donors consisted of two women and a few men between 18 and 49. Study-level points and caveats: Shared clonotypes: roughly 4.5% naive CD4, roughly 3.5% naive CD8, roughly 2.2% memory CD4, approximately 0.37% memory CD8. Shared clonotypes across all four donors exceeded non-shared ones in generation probability.

This clone was seen once. Its antigen is not identified. V was cut by 5 bases and J by 4 bases, with 18 bases left in between. This CDR3 is 17 amino acids long. Germline CDR1 is SGHAT and CDR2 is FQNNGV. In the naive CD8 group, cells lacked CD45RO and were positively selected for CCR7, so terminally differentiated effector memory CD45RA+ cells were left out. In the original analysis: There were no quality scores in the junction-only immunoSEQ sequences, so filtering differed. Libraries were prepared by immunoSEQ multiplex PCR; TCRdb keeps only in-frame clonotypes and omits some of them. Clone size and V and J calls were adopted from that table, with D and trimming inferred from the DNA. The sample has about 680,000 clones, about 90% seen once.

The chain links TRBV11-2 to TRBJ2-6; TRBD2 might be the D (6 bases). The receptor was isolated from a young man in good health. The specimen was naive CD8+ T cells sorted from blood. CDR3 sequence (DNA): TGTGCCAGCAGCCGGGGGAAGCGACGCTCCGGGGCCAACGTCCTGACTTTC. Amino acids: CASSRGKRRSGANVLTF.